Listed here are 15 T cell receptor beta chains from one sample, sequenced in a study of cytomegalovirus exposure and HLA in healthy donors. Both 60 Vbeta primers and 13 Jbeta primers went into the PCR. Sequenced by immunoSEQ multiplex PCR; TCRdb stores in-frame clones only, minus some. The table lists 110,000 to 150,000 clones, over 65% of them singletons. Material for sequencing was PBMCs. Source of these receptors: a woman aged 25 to 39 in good health and CMV-seronegative.

V usage is TRBV19 and J usage is TRBJ2-7; a possible D gene is TRBD2 (5 bases). The germline V and J ends were trimmed by 5 bases and 3 bases, with 11 bases remaining between them. Germline CDR1 LNHDA, CDR2 SQIVND (reference sequence). The CDR3 contains 13 residues. Here the CDR3 DNA reads TGTGCCAGTAGTTCCCGGGATATCTACGAGCAGTACTTC. The encoded protein is CASSSRDIYEQYF. Together with reference TRBV19 and TRBJ2-7, the CDR3 gives the full variable domain: DGGITQSPKYLFRKEGQNVTLSCEQNLNHDAMYWYRQDPGQGLRLIYYSQIVNDFQKGDIAEGYSVSREKKESFPLTVTSAQKNPTAFYLCASSSRDIYEQYFGPGTRLTVT.

The genes are TRBV2 and TRBJ2-4; D is unresolved. The CDR3 length is 16 residues. Germline V gene data show CDR1 as SNHLY and CDR2 as FYNNEI. V lost 3 bases to trimming and J lost 0 bases, with 12 bases between them. The CDR3 region is CASSDHQLLAKNIQYF. The CDR3 DNA is TGTGCCAGCAGTGACCATCAACTCCTAGCCAAAAACATTCAGTACTTC.

V is TRBV28 and J is TRBJ1-2; the match to TRBD1 covers 9 bases. The CDR3 spans 16 residues. Germline V gives CDR1 MDHEN, CDR2 SYDVKM. The V gene end was trimmed by 6 bases and the J gene end by 3 bases; junction bases not matched to a gene: 11. The CDR3: CASRHSTGGFYYGYTF. As DNA, the CDR3 is TGTGCCAGCAGACACAGTACAGGGGGCTTCTACTATGGCTACACCTTC.

The sample holds a few counts of this clone. The J gene is TRBJ2-3, the V gene TRBV29-1, with a weak D call TRBD1 (5 bases). Germline assignment: CDR1 SQVTM and CDR2 ANQGSEA. The V and J ends lost 4 bases and 1 base respectively, with 15 bases between them. The CDR3 spans 15 residues. The CDR3 loop reads CSVGWGIHGTDTQYF. The CDR3 DNA reads as TGCAGCGTTGGGTGGGGCATACACGGCACAGATACGCAGTATTTT.

This clone has more than one count but fewer than ten. V and J are TRBV7-9 and TRBJ2-2; D gene uncertain. Trimming left V 6 bases short and J 1 base short, with 6 bases between. Germline V CDR1 and CDR2: SEHNR, FQNEAQ (reference sequence). The CDR3 loop spans 13 amino acids. The CDR3: CASREQNTGELFF. The CDR3 nucleotides are TGTGCCAGCAGGGAGCAGAACACCGGGGAGCTGTTTTTT.

The chain employs TRBV11-2 and TRBJ2-3, with TRBD2 matching 8 bases. The CDR3 is 15 amino acids. Germline V gene lookup returns CDR1 SGHAT and CDR2 FQNNGV. Unmatched junction bases numbered 9, after V lost 7 bases and J lost 3 bases. The CDR3 DNA is TGTGCCAGCAACCGGCGGGGGGTAGAGACAGATACGCAGTATTTT. The encoded protein is CASNRRGVETDTQYF.

The chain's CDR3 is CASSLSGTVYGYTF. DNA of the CDR3: TGTGCCAGCAGCTTGTCCGGGACTGTTTATGGCTACACCTTC. The rearrangement uses TRBV5-4 and TRBJ1-2; possible D gene TRBD1, 5 bases. The germline gives CDR1 SGHNT, CDR2 YYREEE (reference sequence). Trimming took 1 base from V and 5 from J, leaving 12 bases between them. This CDR3 region has 14 residues.

The chain combines TRBV7-3 with TRBJ2-3; 7 positions agree with TRBD1. Losses at the gene ends were 5 bases for V and 3 bases for J; bases not matched to a gene: 2. Germline lookup yields CDR1 SGHTA and CDR2 FQGTGA. This CDR3 spans 13 amino acids. The CDR3 here is CASSDRATDTQYF. In DNA, the CDR3 is TGTGCCAGCAGCGACAGGGCTACAGATACGCAGTATTTT.

The rearrangement uses TRBV5-6 and TRBJ1-1; D ambiguous. The length of the CDR3 is 11 residues. CDR1 and CDR2 from the germline V gene are SGHDT and YYEEEE. With 4 bases removed from V and 5 bases from J, the gap between germline ends came to 6 bases. The CDR3 here is CASSQLTEAFF. The DNA of the CDR3 is TGTGCCAGCAGCCAACTGACTGAAGCTTTCTTT.

This clone was found a few times. The chain uses TRBV2 and TRBJ2-1; D ambiguous. This CDR3 is built from 11 residues. The V and J ends lost 3 bases and 7 bases respectively, with 4 bases between them. The germline V gene has CDR1 SNHLY and CDR2 FYNNEI. Written as DNA, the CDR3 is TGTGCCAGCAGTGAGGAGAATGAGCAGTTCTTC. Protein sequence: CASSEENEQFF.

Only one count was recorded for this clone. This chain connects TRBV9 to TRBJ1-1, with TRBD1 identical over 9 bases. The CDR3 totals 14 residues. J lost 3 bases, V lost 3 bases, and 3 bases had no gene match. Germline V CDR1 and CDR2: SGDLS, YYNGEE. The CDR3 loop is CASSATGGYTEAFF. The CDR3 region has the DNA TGTGCCAGCAGCGCGACAGGGGGTTACACTGAAGCTTTCTTT.

The genes are TRBV2 and TRBJ1-5; D is unresolved. The CDR3 is 13 amino acids. V was pared by 4 bases and J by 10 bases, with 14 bases between. Germline CDR1 and CDR2: SNHLY and FYNNEI. The CDR3 region has the DNA TGTGCCAGCAGTGGTGAGGAGGACGGACCCCAGCATTTT. It is translated as CASSGEEDGPQHF.

This clone was observed once. The CDR3: CASSSRVNPETQYF. In DNA, the CDR3 is TGTGCCAGCAGTTCCCGCGTGAACCCGGAGACCCAGTACTTC. V usage is TRBV28 and J usage is TRBJ2-5; D remains unclear. V was pared by 4 bases and J by 5 bases, with 14 bases between. This CDR3 is 14 amino acids long. The germline V gene encodes CDR1 MDHEN and CDR2 SYDVKM.

This clone came up a few times. Written as DNA, the CDR3 is TGTGCCAGTAGTCCAACAGGGCTTATGGTCCTCAATGAAAAACTGTTTTTT. It specifies CASSPTGLMVLNEKLFF. The chain combines TRBV19 with TRBJ1-4; possibly TRBD1 for D (6 bases). The CDR3 loop spans 17 amino acids. In germline, CDR1 is LNHDA, CDR2 SQIVND (reference sequence). The ends were cut back, 5 bases at V and 5 bases at J, with 21 bases in the middle.

This clone was seen only a few times. The gene calls are TRBV6-6 and TRBJ2-6; 8 bases align to TRBD2. In germline, CDR1 is MNHNY, CDR2 SVGAGI (reference sequence). The V segment lost 11 bases and the J segment 0 bases; nucleotides outside the gene matches: 9. This CDR3 is built from 16 residues. The DNA of the CDR3 is TGTGCCGGAGCGGGGGCCCGAACCTCTGGGGCCAACGTCCTGACTTTC. This sequence encodes CAGAGARTSGANVLTF.